This T cell receptor beta chain appears in the sequencing data of a study of early T cells in non-severe SARS-CoV-2 infection. In the study overall: The authors sequenced bulk RNA from unsorted whole blood, leaving chains unpaired.

Unique molecular identifiers tagged individual cDNA molecules. One entry per CDR3 protein results from TCRdb running MiXCR on the 5' RACE reads. Found here are under 85,000 distinct CDR3 sequences, 12% of them singletons; the top ten hold 15% to 18%. Germline trimming cut 3 bases from V and 2 bases from J; bases unmatched to any gene: 3. The germline CDR1 and CDR2 sequences are DFQATT and SNEGSKA (reference sequence). There are 13 residues in the CDR3. Sequenced here: whole blood, sampled at baseline. This chain links TRBV20-1 with TRBJ1-2, with TRBD1 identical over 7 bases. This TCR was sampled from an adult who was a healthcare worker with PCR-confirmed SARS-CoV-2 infection or an uninfected control (not recorded which). The donor label of this sample is uncertain. The CDR3 DNA sequence: TGCAGTGCTAGCTACAGGGGAAACTATGGCTACACCTTC. Translated: CSASYRGNYGYTF.